Below are 5 T cell receptor beta chains sequenced from a single sample in a study of cytomegalovirus exposure and HLA in healthy donors. Sequenced by immunoSEQ multiplex PCR; TCRdb stores in-frame clones only, minus some. The data show 76,000 or so clones, around 94% seen once. The material sequenced was PBMCs. The receptor set was obtained from a woman between 18 and 29 years old in good health and CMV-seropositive.

The V gene is TRBV28, the J gene TRBJ1-6; D gene ambiguous. V was clipped by 1 base and J by 1 base, with 11 bases between them. This CDR3 has 17 residues. Germline V gives CDR1 MDHEN, CDR2 SYDVKM. CDR3 in DNA: TGTGCCAGCAGTTTATTGAGGGTCGGGTCCTATAATTCACCCCTCCACTTT. This translates into CASSLLRVGSYNSPLHF.

The chain recombines TRBV28 with TRBJ1-2; tentative D call: TRBD1 (6 bases). The germline CDR1 and CDR2 sequences are MDHEN and SYDVKM. Trimming removed 5 bases from V and 4 bases from J, with 14 bases in between. The CDR3 runs 14 residues. For the CDR3, the DNA is TGTGCCAGCAGTGTTCCGGGACAAGCCTATGGCTACACCTTC. Residues: CASSVPGQAYGYTF.

This chain connects TRBV7-9 to TRBJ2-7; maybe TRBD1 (6 bases). Trimming cost V 4 bases and J 7 bases, with 11 bases left between them. This CDR3 region has 12 residues. The V gene's germline CDR1 is SEHNR and CDR2 FQNEAQ (reference sequence). CDR3 amino acids: CASSSPDREQYF. Written as DNA, the CDR3 is TGTGCCAGCAGCTCCCCCGACAGGGAGCAGTACTTC.

This clone was counted a few times. Written as DNA, the CDR3 is TGTGCCAGCTCTGCAGGGCTTGGCTATGGCTACACCTTC. As protein: CASSAGLGYGYTF. The rearrangement links TRBV13 to TRBJ1-2, with a tentative D call TRBD1 (5 bases). CDR1 and CDR2 (germline): PRHDT, FYEKMQ (reference sequence). CDR3 size: 13 residues. Between the trimmed V and J ends, which lost 8 bases and 4 bases, there was a span of 14 bases.

The J gene is TRBJ1-3, the V gene TRBV7-2; tentative D call: TRBD1 (5 bases). From germline, CDR1 is SGHTA and CDR2 FQGNSA. This CDR3 region has 16 residues. V was cut by 2 bases and J by 0 bases, with 11 bases left in between. The CDR3 is CASSLHGQASGNTIYF. CDR3 nucleotide sequence: TGTGCCAGCAGCTTACATGGACAAGCCTCTGGAAACACCATATATTTT.